Listed here is a single TCR beta chain. Its antigen is unidentified. The CDR3 loop spans 16 amino acids. Germline V gene data show CDR1 as SGHAT and CDR2 as FQNNGV. V lost 4 bases to trimming and J lost 0 bases; unmatched junction nucleotides: 4. The sample originates from a study of cytomegalovirus exposure and HLA in healthy donors. Notes on the study in general: According to an earlier analysis, most TCR beta V segments yielded productive rearrangements about 87% or about 30% of the time. The later analysis indicated that the majority of CMV-associated TCR beta chains appeared HLA-restricted.

Vbeta (60) and Jbeta (13) primers were used in the PCR. Assay used: immunoSEQ multiplex PCR; TCRdb lists only in-frame clones, some missing. The data show approximately 160,000 clones, about four fifths seen once. The chain is built from TRBV11-2 and TRBJ2-2; 8 bases map to TRBD2. Sequencing used PBMCs. The clonotype originates from a woman aged 18-29 years in good health and CMV-seronegative. The CDR3 is CASSSTSGANTGELFF. The DNA of the CDR3 is TGTGCCAGCAGCTCAACTAGCGGAGCGAACACCGGGGAGCTGTTTTTT.